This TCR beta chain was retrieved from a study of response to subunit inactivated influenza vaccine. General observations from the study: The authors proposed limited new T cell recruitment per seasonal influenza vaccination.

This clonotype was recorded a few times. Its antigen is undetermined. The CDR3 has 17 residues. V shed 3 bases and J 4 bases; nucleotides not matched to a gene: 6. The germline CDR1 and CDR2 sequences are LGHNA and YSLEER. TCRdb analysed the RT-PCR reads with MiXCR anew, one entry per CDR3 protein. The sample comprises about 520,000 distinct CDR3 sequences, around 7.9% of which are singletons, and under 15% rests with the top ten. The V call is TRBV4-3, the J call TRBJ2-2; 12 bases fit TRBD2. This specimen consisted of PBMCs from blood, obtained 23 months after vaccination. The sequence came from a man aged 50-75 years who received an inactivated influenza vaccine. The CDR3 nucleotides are TGCGCCAGCAGCCACCTGCCTAGCGGGGGGGCCACCGGGGAGCTGTTTTTT. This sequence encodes CASSHLPSGGATGELFF.